The 30 T cell receptor beta chains listed next were all sequenced from one sample in a study of cytomegalovirus exposure and HLA in healthy donors. Primers included in the PCR were 60 Vbeta and 13 Jbeta primers. Sequenced by immunoSEQ multiplex PCR; TCRdb stores in-frame clones only, minus some. The data show over 100,000 clones, approximately 80% seen once. The material sequenced was PBMCs. The receptor source for this set is a man aged 40-49 years in good health and CMV-seropositive.

This clone came up a few times. The CDR3 protein is CASSLLAERFF. The DNA for the CDR3 is TGTGCCAGCAGCTTGTTGGCTGAACGGTTCTTC. The rearrangement joins TRBV4-2 to TRBJ2-1; unclear D gene. Trimming shortened V by 5 bases and J by 15 bases, and 14 bases separated the two germline ends. Looked up from germline, CDR1 is LGHNA and CDR2 is YNFKEQ. This CDR3 contains 11 residues.

The V call is TRBV4-1, the J call TRBJ2-5, with D perhaps matching TRBD1 (6 bases). This CDR3 is 14 amino acids long. The V and J ends lost 4 bases and 5 bases respectively, with 14 bases between them. Germline CDR1 and CDR2: MGHRA and YSYEKL. In DNA form, the CDR3 reads TGCGCCAGCAGCCTAGGGGCAGGGGTCGAGACCCAGTACTTC. Encoded protein: CASSLGAGVETQYF.

The gene calls are TRBV27 and TRBJ2-5; TRBD1 agrees at 9 bases. From germline, CDR1 is MNHEY and CDR2 SMNVEV (reference sequence). The length of the CDR3 is 15 residues. The V and J ends lost 6 bases and 0 bases, in that order; junction bases with no gene match: 5. The CDR3 sequence: CASSQDRGDQETQYF. CDR3 nucleotides: TGTGCCAGCAGCCAGGACAGGGGCGACCAAGAGACCCAGTACTTC.

There are a few counts of this clone. The chain has TRBV4-3 and TRBJ1-3; 8 bases are shared with TRBD1. CDR1 is LGHNA, CDR2 YSLEER, per germline. CDR3 length equals 17 residues. J was trimmed by 2 bases and V by 4 bases; bases with no gene match: 10. The CDR3 loop reads CASSPGADRVPGNTIYF. CDR3 nucleotides: TGCGCCAGCAGCCCAGGTGCGGACAGGGTCCCTGGAAACACCATATATTTT.

This chain links TRBV2 with TRBJ2-5, with 14 bases lining up with TRBD2. V dropped 8 bases and J dropped 7; count of bases not matched to a gene: 15. The germline gives CDR1 SNHLY, CDR2 FYNNEI. This CDR3 has 17 amino acids. The CDR3 is CASRGTSGGGAGRTQYF. The CDR3 coding sequence is TGTGCCAGCCGGGGGACTAGCGGGGGCGGAGCGGGTCGGACCCAGTACTTC.

The chain joins TRBV6-5 to TRBJ1-6, with D perhaps matching TRBD1 (5 bases). The germline gives CDR1 MNHEY, CDR2 SVGAGI. V dropped 5 bases and J dropped 5 bases, with 13 bases sitting between them. The length of the CDR3 is 15 residues. CDR3 loop: CASSLTTGDNSPLHF. The CDR3, as DNA: TGTGCCAGCAGTCTCACGACGGGGGATAATTCACCCCTCCACTTT.

The V and J genes are TRBV2 and TRBJ2-3; 8 bases line up with TRBD2. The CDR3 has 15 residues. V was clipped by 2 bases and J by 4 bases; unmatched bases: 5. Germline CDR1 and CDR2: SNHLY and FYNNEI. CDR3 amino acids: CASSERGGVADTQYF. CDR3 nucleotides: TGTGCCAGCAGTGAACGGGGGGGAGTCGCAGATACGCAGTATTTT.

The V and J genes are TRBV9 and TRBJ2-3, with TRBD1 identical over 9 bases. The trim removed 3 bases at V and 0 bases at J, leaving 5 bases unmatched. From germline, CDR1 is SGDLS and CDR2 YYNGEE. The CDR3 is made up of 16 amino acids. In DNA form, the CDR3 reads TGTGCCAGCAGCGCCACGGACAGGGGAAGCACAGATACGCAGTATTTT. Translation: CASSATDRGSTDTQYF.

This chain joins TRBV5-1 and TRBJ2-7; D perhaps matches TRBD1 (6 bases). V dropped 4 bases and J dropped 0 bases, with 14 bases sitting between them. There are 15 residues in the CDR3. Germline CDR1 reads SGHRS; CDR2 reads YFSETQ. CDR3 amino acids: CASSLQGPGSYEQYF. The DNA for the CDR3 is TGCGCCAGCAGCCTGCAGGGGCCAGGCTCCTACGAGCAGTACTTC. Variable domain in full (rest from reference TRBV5-1 and TRBJ2-7): KAGVTQTPRYLIKTRGQQVTLSCSPISGHRSVSWYQQTPGQGLQFLFEYFSETQRNKGNFPGRFSGRQFSNSRSEMNVSTLELGDSALYLCASSLQGPGSYEQYFGPGTRLTVT.

This chain connects TRBV30 to TRBJ2-7; D possibly corresponds to TRBD2 (5 bases). Germline assignment: CDR1 GTSNPN and CDR2 SVGIG (reference sequence). V dropped 1 base and J dropped 6 bases, with 10 bases sitting between them. The CDR3 runs 12 residues. The CDR3, as DNA: TGTGCCTGGAGTGCCGGGGTGGGCGAGCAGTACTTC. Its translation: CAWSAGVGEQYF.

This clone has a handful of counts. CDR3 bases: TGTGCCAGCAGTTACCGGGGACAGGATCAGCCCCAGCATTTT. Amino acids: CASSYRGQDQPQHF. This chain connects TRBV6-5 to TRBJ1-5; 8 nucleotides align to TRBD1. CDR1 is MNHEY and CDR2 is SVGAGI in the germline V gene. The CDR3 has 14 residues. Trimming took 2 bases from V and 5 from J; bases not matched to a gene: 2.

CDR3 nucleotides: TGTGCCAGCAGTTTATTTGGGGCGGCTAACTATGGCTACACCTTC. It specifies CASSLFGAANYGYTF. The chain employs TRBV28 and TRBJ1-2; the D gene is possibly TRBD1 (5 bases). The germline V gene encodes CDR1 MDHEN and CDR2 SYDVKM. This CDR3 contains 15 residues. V was pared by 1 base and J by 0 bases, with 9 bases between.

The CDR3 sequence: CASSRLAGGRDNEQFF. The CDR3 DNA follows: TGTGCCAGCAGTCGACTAGCGGGGGGACGCGACAATGAGCAGTTCTTC. This chain joins TRBV2 and TRBJ2-1; the match to TRBD2 covers 13 bases. Germline V lookup: CDR1 SNHLY, CDR2 FYNNEI. This CDR3 comprises 16 residues. The trim removed 5 bases at V and 5 bases at J, leaving 6 bases unmatched.

The chain combines TRBV2 with TRBJ1-2, with 7 positions matching TRBD1. The junction had 8 bases not matched to a gene; V was cut back by 7 bases and J by 3 bases. The CDR3 loop spans 14 amino acids. Germline CDR1 is SNHLY and CDR2 is FYNNEI. The chain's CDR3 is CASKNRGADYGYTF. The CDR3 region has the DNA TGTGCCAGCAAAAACAGGGGCGCCGACTATGGCTACACCTTC.

The rearrangement uses TRBV11-2 and TRBJ1-6; D uncertain. CDR3 size: 14 residues. Trimming stripped 2 bases from V and 10 bases from J, with 12 bases between. The germline CDR1 and CDR2 sequences are SGHAT and FQNNGV. For the CDR3, the DNA is TGTGCCAGCAGCTTACGCGGGCCAGGATCACCCCTCCACTTT. It encodes CASSLRGPGSPLHF.

This chain links TRBV6-5 with TRBJ1-3; 7 nucleotides agree with TRBD1. The CDR3 consists of 15 residues. V shed 5 bases and J 2 bases; nucleotides not matched to a gene: 6. Germline lookup yields CDR1 MNHEY and CDR2 SVGAGI. The CDR3 nucleotides are TGTGCCAGCAGTGCTGACAGGGCAACTGGAAACACCATATATTTT. Protein product: CASSADRATGNTIYF.

CDR3 sequence (DNA): TGTGCCAGCTCACCTGACGACAGGGCTAACTCCTACAATGAGCAGTTCTTC. Amino acids: CASSPDDRANSYNEQFF. The rearrangement uses TRBV18 and TRBJ2-1; 7 bases fit TRBD1. V was pared by 3 bases and J by 0 bases, with 8 bases of the junction left unmatched. Germline lookup yields CDR1 KGHSH and CDR2 LQKENI. The CDR3 totals 17 residues.

On this clone itself: The germline gene is not matched at one end of the junction; a read error may be the cause. The chain has TRBV2 and TRBJ1-5, with D hard to call. In germline, CDR1 is SNHLY, CDR2 FYNNEI. The CDR3 spans 15 residues. CDR3 sequence: CASSYSRPSNQPRHF. Here the CDR3 DNA reads TGTGCCAGCAGTTACAGCCGGCCGAGCAATCAGCCCCGGCATTTT.

This clone was seen only once. CDR3 DNA sequence: TGCGCCAGCAGTCAAGGCAAGAAGAACACTGAAGCTTTCTTT. This gives the protein CASSQGKKNTEAFF. This chain links TRBV23-1 with TRBJ1-1; D ambiguous. TRBV23-1 is an open reading frame, and its role is uncertain. This CDR3 has 14 residues. Between the trimmed V and J ends, which lost 2 bases and 1 base, there was a span of 8 bases.

The chain uses TRBV7-9 and TRBJ2-3; 8 nucleotides line up with TRBD1. Germline values: CDR1 SEHNR, CDR2 FQNEAQ (reference sequence). J was trimmed by 4 bases and V by 7 bases; bases with no gene match: 4. CDR3 length: 13 residues. This CDR3 reads CASISRGPDTQYF. The CDR3 DNA reads TGTGCCAGCATTAGCAGGGGGCCAGATACGCAGTATTTT.

The rearrangement links TRBV7-2 to TRBJ2-7; 13 bases are shared with TRBD2. Looked up from germline, CDR1 is SGHTA and CDR2 is FQGNSA. The CDR3 contains 18 residues. V was clipped by 0 bases and J by 2 bases; unmatched bases: 7. The CDR3 sequence: CASSLAPGTSGAAYEQYF. CDR3 bases: TGTGCCAGCAGCTTAGCCCCTGGGACTAGCGGGGCCGCCTACGAGCAGTACTTC.

This sequence joins TRBV2 and TRBJ2-1; 8 bases are a match to TRBD1. With V trimmed by 11 bases and J by 3 bases, 3 bases remained unmatched. The length of the CDR3 is 12 residues. CDR1 is SNHLY, CDR2 FYNNEI, per germline. CDR3 bases: TGTGCCGGACAGGGAAACTACAATGAGCAGTTCTTC. It translates to CAGQGNYNEQFF.

The chain carries TRBV6-5 and TRBJ1-4; a possible D gene is TRBD1 (6 bases). From germline, CDR1 is MNHEY and CDR2 SVGAGI. The CDR3 is made up of 16 amino acids. V lost 0 bases to trimming and J lost 5 bases, with 13 bases between them. The CDR3 region has the DNA TGTGCCAGCAGTTACTCAGGGCAGGGGTGGAATGAAAAACTGTTTTTT. Amino acid sequence: CASSYSGQGWNEKLFF.

The rearrangement links TRBV5-1 to TRBJ1-2, with 9 bases fitting TRBD1. The J segment lost 3 bases and the V segment lost 0 bases, leaving 9 bases of the junction unmatched. This CDR3 is 17 amino acids long. The germline CDR1 and CDR2 sequences are SGHRS and YFSETQ. The DNA for the CDR3 is TGCGCCAGCAGCTTGGTATCGACAGGGGGGAGACACTATGGCTACACCTTC. This translates into CASSLVSTGGRHYGYTF.

This CDR3 is CASSLSSSGRLYNEQFF. For the CDR3, the DNA is TGTGCCAGCAGTTTATCGTCTAGCGGGAGATTATACAATGAGCAGTTCTTC. The chain uses TRBV27 and TRBJ2-1, with 10 bases identical to TRBD2. V shed 0 bases and J 4 bases; nucleotides not matched to a gene: 6. Looked up from germline, CDR1 is MNHEY and CDR2 is SMNVEV (reference sequence). This CDR3 is 17 amino acids long.

This clone was recorded a few times. The rearrangement links TRBV4-3 to TRBJ2-2; 10 bases agree with TRBD2. Germline-derived CDR1 and CDR2 are LGHNA and YSLEER. V dropped 1 base and J dropped 5; count of bases not matched to a gene: 4. The CDR3 is 16 residues long. Here the CDR3 DNA reads TGCGCCAGCAGCCAAGTAGCGGGGGGCTGGACCGGGGAGCTGTTTTTT. Translating it yields CASSQVAGGWTGELFF.

This chain joins TRBV7-7 and TRBJ2-2; D possibly corresponds to TRBD2 (7 bases). Germline V CDR1 and CDR2: SSHAT, FNYEAQ (reference sequence). The CDR3 spans 15 residues. CDR3 protein: CAVHGGGANTGELFF. The CDR3 nucleotides read TGTGCTGTCCATGGCGGGGGCGCGAACACCGGGGAGCTGTTTTTT.

The chain links TRBV6-5 to TRBJ1-2, with D possibly matching TRBD1 (6 bases). The CDR3 consists of 15 residues. V lost 6 bases and J 4 bases, leaving 18 bases between the germline ends. The germline CDR1 and CDR2 sequences are MNHEY and SVGAGI. The CDR3 DNA reads as TGTGCCAGCAGGCCCCCGACAGGCGTTAGCTATGGCTACACCTTC. It is translated as CASRPPTGVSYGYTF.

J is TRBJ2-7 and V is TRBV29-1, with 8 bases lining up with TRBD1. With V trimmed by 6 bases and J by 4 bases, 8 bases remained unmatched. CDR1 SQVTM and CDR2 ANQGSEA come from the germline V gene. The CDR3 extends over 13 amino acids. CDR3 amino acids: CSVYRDRGYEQYF. In DNA, the CDR3 is TGCAGCGTATACCGAGACAGGGGTTACGAGCAGTACTTC.

CDR3: CAWSEPGGGGQPQHF. The DNA for the CDR3 is TGTGCCTGGAGTGAGCCAGGGGGCGGCGGTCAGCCCCAGCATTTT. This chain links TRBV30 with TRBJ1-5; TRBD1 agrees at 8 bases. The germline CDR1 and CDR2 sequences are GTSNPN and SVGIG (reference sequence). This CDR3 spans 15 amino acids. V lost 1 base and J lost 6; bases outside the gene matches: 8.